These 19 T cell receptor beta chains came from one sample sequenced in a study of regulatory T cells in long-lasting Graves disease (dated by TCRdb to about 2021). Libraries were prepared through multiplex PCR. The listed sequencing device is Illumina HiSeq 4000. iRepertoire HTBI primers and Arm-PCR amplification of CDR3 regions were used to construct TCR beta libraries. TCRdb handled the public reads itself, with Q25 trimming in fastp and clone calling in MiXCR, and kept productive beta chains. Here each entry gathers all rows of one CDR3 protein and keeps the most common genes and DNA. The sample has about 620,000 distinct CDR3 sequences on record, roughly 15% of them singletons. Jointly, the top ten make up about 17% of the sample. Reading the label with the study, this specimen's time point is: newly diagnosed GD, antithyroid drugs for less than 3 months. For both TCR sequencing and RNA sequencing, RNA was extracted from PBMCs in TRIzol.

Another study also made use of these data, one on T cells in Graves' hyperthyroidism and ophthalmopathy.

The sample in question was peripheral blood mononuclear cells (PBMCs), obtained at new diagnosis, from a patient treated with antithyroid drugs. These TCRs come from a woman younger than 45 with Graves disease. Donor details come from another sample of the same person, matched by shared clones.

The J gene is TRBJ2-1, the V gene TRBV20-1; TRBD2 aligns across 8 bases. The CDR3 runs 12 residues. V lost 3 bases to trimming and J lost 6 bases; unmatched junction nucleotides: 1. Germline values: CDR1 DFQATT, CDR2 SNEGSKA (reference sequence). CDR3 bases: TGCAGTGCTAGCGGGAGGGCCAATGAGCAGTTCTTC. It yields the protein CSASGRANEQFF.

V gene TRBV10-3 combines with J gene TRBJ2-1; 10 positions match TRBD2. Looked up from germline, CDR1 is ENHRY and CDR2 is SYGVKD. The CDR3 has 15 residues. Germline trimming cut 6 bases from V and 6 bases from J; bases unmatched to any gene: 8. CDR3 coding DNA: TGTGCCATCAGCACCGGGACTAGCGACGTCAATGAGCAGTTCTTC. This encodes CAISTGTSDVNEQFF.

Remarks on this clonotype: A much larger clone differs from this one at a single base, so this may be a read error. The V call is TRBV11-2, the J call TRBJ2-5; 9 bases agree with TRBD1. The V gene end was trimmed by 0 bases and the J gene end by 9 bases; junction bases not matched to a gene: 8. Germline CDR1 is SGHAT and CDR2 is FQNNGV. The CDR3 is 15 residues long. CDR3 loop: CASSLDPTGGQAQYF. As DNA, the CDR3 is TGTGCCAGCAGCTTAGACCCGACAGGGGGACAGGCCCAGTACTTC.

This clonotype was seen more than once but under ten times. A clone one base away is much larger, so this may be a read error. The chain has TRBV12-3 or TRBV12-4 and TRBJ2-5; maybe TRBD1 (5 bases). The CDR3 runs to 13 residues. CDR3 in amino acids: CASSRQIQEAQYF. The CDR3 DNA reads TGTGCCAGCAGTCGACAGATCCAAGAGGCCCAGTACTTC.

This clonotype was counted many times. The V gene is TRBV27, the J gene TRBJ1-5; 9 bases agree with TRBD1. The germline V gene has CDR1 MNHEY and CDR2 SMNVEV (reference sequence). Losses at the gene ends were 2 bases for V and 6 bases for J; bases not matched to a gene: 5. The CDR3 runs 15 residues. The CDR3: CASSLRGQGSQPQHF. In DNA form, the CDR3 reads TGTGCCAGCAGTTTAAGGGGACAGGGTAGTCAGCCCCAGCATTTT.

This clonotype was observed a few times. This sequence joins TRBV30 and TRBJ2-7; D remains unclear. This CDR3 is built from 14 residues. Germline V gives CDR1 GTSNPN, CDR2 SVGIG (reference sequence). Trimming removed 5 bases at V and 6 bases at J, with 20 bases between. The CDR3 bases are TGTGCCTGGCTTCCTTCTAACCAGTGGGGCGAGCAGTACTTC. It codes for CAWLPSNQWGEQYF.

As concerns this clonotype: This may be a read error: a much more frequent sequence differs by one nucleotide. The chain combines TRBV2 with TRBJ1-1; D may be TRBD1 (6 bases). Per the germline V gene, CDR1 is SNHLY and CDR2 is FYNNEI. Trimming took off 3 bases at V and 0 bases at J, with 17 bases between the two ends. The CDR3 has 17 residues. The CDR3 here is CASSDWGQGTMNTEAFF. DNA for the CDR3: TGTGCCAGCAGTGACTGGGGGCAGGGTACCATGAACACTGAAGCTTTCTTT. Full variable domain (rest looked up from reference TRBV2 and TRBJ1-1): EPEVTQTPSHQVTQMGQEVILRCVPISNHLYFYWYRQILGQKVEFLVSFYNNEISEKSEIFDDQFSVERPDGSNFTLKIRSTKLEDSAMYFCASSDWGQGTMNTEAFFGQGTRLTVV.

This clonotype came up many times. This chain uses TRBV20-1 with TRBJ1-1; D remains unclear. Per germline, CDR1 DFQATT and CDR2 SNEGSKA (reference sequence). This CDR3 is built from 12 residues. The germline V and J ends were trimmed by 5 bases and 1 base, with 8 bases remaining between them. CDR3 protein: CSAFTENTEAFF. The CDR3 DNA reads TGCAGTGCTTTCACAGAGAACACTGAAGCTTTCTTT.

V and J are TRBV5-1 and TRBJ1-2, with D hard to call. CDR3 length equals 15 residues. The V end lost 3 bases, the J end lost 8 bases, and 20 bases lay between the germline ends. Germline CDR1 is SGHRS and CDR2 is YFSETQ. The CDR3, as DNA: TGCGCCAGCAGCTCCTTAACATCGGGCCTGGAAGGCTACACCTTC. It translates to CASSSLTSGLEGYTF.

This clonotype was found many times. This chain connects TRBV28 to TRBJ2-7, with D unclear. CDR1 MDHEN and CDR2 SYDVKM come from the germline V gene. The CDR3 totals 15 residues. V gave up 5 bases and J gave up 6 bases, with 20 bases separating them. CDR3 nucleotides: TGTGCCAGCAGTCCTCCTCCCCTACCTTATAGCGAGCAGTACTTC. It encodes CASSPPPLPYSEQYF.

This clonotype was counted many times. V usage is TRBV6-5 and J usage is TRBJ2-5; TRBD1 agrees at 10 bases. Looked up from germline, CDR1 is MNHEY and CDR2 is SVGAGI. V shed 4 bases, J shed 1 base, and the junction held 3 bases outside the gene matches. The CDR3 runs 15 residues. As DNA, the CDR3 is TGTGCCAGCAGTTTGACAGGGGGCCTCCAAGAGACCCAGTACTTC. Protein product: CASSLTGGLQETQYF.

CDR3: CASSLVFLGSSGEQFF. The DNA of the CDR3 is TGTGCCAGCAGCTTAGTCTTTTTAGGGAGCTCAGGTGAGCAGTTCTTC. The V gene is TRBV7-9, the J gene TRBJ2-1, with D possibly TRBD2 on 5 matching bases. V lost 1 base and J lost 9, with 19 bases in between. Germline CDR1 reads SEHNR; CDR2 reads FQNEAQ (reference sequence). The CDR3 totals 16 residues.

The chain is built from TRBV6-1 and TRBJ2-7; no clear D. Trimming cost V 6 bases and J 3 bases, with 15 bases left between them. CDR3 size: 14 residues. Per germline, CDR1 MNHNS and CDR2 SASEGT. The CDR3 spells CASRARTANYEQYF. The CDR3 DNA reads as TGTGCCAGCAGAGCTCGGACGGCTAACTACGAGCAGTACTTC.

At least ten counts were recorded for this clonotype. The chain uses TRBV28 and TRBJ1-1; a possible D gene is TRBD1 (5 bases). Trimming cost V 2 bases and J 7 bases, with 11 bases left between them. This CDR3 comprises 13 residues. From germline, CDR1 is MDHEN and CDR2 SYDVKM. CDR3 amino acids: CASSLGGTGEAFF. The CDR3 region has the DNA TGTGCCAGCAGTTTAGGGGGGACGGGTGAAGCTTTCTTT. Filled out from reference TRBV28 and TRBJ1-1, the complete variable domain reads DVKVTQSSRYLVKRTGEKVFLECVQDMDHENMFWYRQDPGLGLRLIYFSYDVKMKEKGDIPEGYSVSREKKERFSLILESASTNQTSMYLCASSLGGTGEAFFGQGTRLTVV.

This clonotype was recorded at least ten times. The rearrangement uses TRBV11-3 and TRBJ2-3; 7 bases fit TRBD2. Germline CDR1 reads SGHNT; CDR2 reads YENEEA. This CDR3 has 18 amino acids. The V segment lost 5 bases and the J segment 1 base; nucleotides outside the gene matches: 15. The chain's CDR3 is CASSKEGYAGAGTDTQYF. CDR3 nucleotides: TGTGCCAGCAGCAAAGAAGGTTATGCGGGAGCGGGCACAGATACGCAGTATTTT. Variable domain in full (rest from reference TRBV11-3 and TRBJ2-3): EAGVVQSPRYKIIEKKQPVAFWCNPISGHNTLYWYLQNLGQGPELLIRYENEEAVDDSQLPKDRFSAERLKGVDSTLKIQPAELGDSAVYLCASSKEGYAGAGTDTQYFGPGTRLTVL.

The table lists this clonotype with many counts. The chain combines TRBV20-1 with TRBJ1-5; D is perhaps TRBD1 (6 bases). From germline, CDR1 is DFQATT and CDR2 SNEGSKA (reference sequence). V dropped 6 bases and J dropped 0 bases, with 15 bases sitting between them. This CDR3 contains 15 residues. In nucleotides, the CDR3 is TGCAGTGCGGAATCGGGACACTTTAGCAATCAGCCCCAGCATTTT. Translation: CSAESGHFSNQPQHF.

This clonotype was seen a handful of times. This chain links TRBV2 with TRBJ2-2; D unclear. Looked up from germline, CDR1 is SNHLY and CDR2 is FYNNEI. The CDR3 is 12 amino acids. The V end was cut by 2 bases, the J end by 7 bases, with 5 bases between. The CDR3 nucleotides read TGTGCCAGCAGTGAAATGGTCGGGGAGCTGTTTTTT. Translation: CASSEMVGELFF.

This clonotype was counted ten times or more. V and J are TRBV28 and TRBJ1-4; D possibly corresponds to TRBD1 (6 bases). CDR3 length: 16 residues. CDR1 is MDHEN, CDR2 SYDVKM, per germline. Trimming stripped 3 bases from V and 6 bases from J, with 17 bases between. CDR3 in DNA: TGTGCCAGCAGTTTGGGGGCAGATATTACTTATGAAAAACTGTTTTTT. As protein: CASSLGADITYEKLFF. Full variable domain (missing parts from reference TRBV28 and TRBJ1-4): DVKVTQSSRYLVKRTGEKVFLECVQDMDHENMFWYRQDPGLGLRLIYFSYDVKMKEKGDIPEGYSVSREKKERFSLILESASTNQTSMYLCASSLGADITYEKLFFGSGTQLSVL.

The V and J genes are TRBV5-4 and TRBJ2-3; D unresolved. V lost 0 bases, J lost 2 bases, and 7 bases lay in between. This CDR3 has 14 residues. Germline lookup yields CDR1 SGHNT and CDR2 YYREEE (reference sequence). CDR3: CASSLGRITDTQYF. The DNA for the CDR3 is TGTGCCAGCAGCTTGGGACGGATCACAGATACGCAGTATTTT.